Following are 5 T cell receptor beta chains from one sample sequenced in a study of blood T cells in healthy people across ages. Together with a sample-barcoded 5' primer, a J-beta primer mix was included in a second PCR lasting about 6 to 11 cycles. TCRdb fed the 5' RACE reads into MiXCR, producing one record per CDR3 protein. This table has hundreds of thousands of distinct CDR3 sequences, 20% to 30% appearing once. The data also belong to a second study, concerning T cells of mothers and their children.

The material sequenced was blood. The receptors here all came from a boy between 5 and 17 years old in good health.

The chain joins TRBV20-1 to TRBJ1-1, with TRBD1 matching 9 bases. This CDR3 contains 15 residues. The germline CDR1 and CDR2 sequences are DFQATT and SNEGSKA (reference sequence). V lost 2 bases and J lost 6; bases outside the gene matches: 10. CDR3 sequence (DNA): TGCAGTGCTAGAACTCCGGGACAGGGATGGCCTGAAGCTTTCTTT. Protein product: CSARTPGQGWPEAFF.

The genes are TRBV28 and TRBJ1-4, with 10 bases lining up with TRBD1. Germline CDR1 and CDR2: MDHEN and SYDVKM. The J segment lost 10 bases and the V segment lost 4 bases, leaving 15 bases of the junction unmatched. The CDR3 is 17 amino acids. CDR3 nucleotide sequence: TGTGCCAGCAGTTCCCCGGGACAGGGGCGCGGGTTTGGAAAACTGTTTTTT. Its translation: CASSSPGQGRGFGKLFF.

This clonotype appeared a few times. V is TRBV30 and J is TRBJ1-4; D is ambiguous. The CDR3 is 14 residues long. Germline V gene data show CDR1 as GTSNPN and CDR2 as SVGIG (reference sequence). V shed 1 base and J shed 7 bases, with 13 bases lying between them. The CDR3 coding sequence is TGTGCCTGGAGTGGACCGAATGGAATTGAAAAACTGTTTTTT. It codes for CAWSGPNGIEKLFF.

The chain uses TRBV5-1 and TRBJ2-3, with D tentatively TRBD2 (5 bases). CDR1 is SGHRS and CDR2 is YFSETQ in the germline V gene. Trimming removed 2 bases from V and 2 bases from J, with 12 bases in between. The length of the CDR3 is 15 residues. In DNA form, the CDR3 reads TGCGCCAGCAGCTTTGAGCTAGCAGCCACAGATACGCAGTATTTT. Amino acid sequence: CASSFELAATDTQYF.

V gene TRBV10-3 combines with J gene TRBJ2-7, with 13 bases identical to TRBD2. The V gene end was trimmed by 4 bases and the J gene end by 5 bases; junction bases not matched to a gene: 2. Germline CDR1 reads ENHRY; CDR2 reads SYGVKD. The CDR3 has 14 amino acids. CDR3 residues: CAISGTSGGHEQYF. CDR3 DNA sequence: TGTGCCATCAGTGGGACTAGCGGGGGACACGAGCAGTACTTC.